This T cell receptor (beta chain) originates from a study of blood T cells in healthy people across ages. Points from the study as a whole: The fall in TCR beta diversity per million T cells was roughly linear with age. Reliance upon unsorted PBMCs precluded definitive naive versus antigen-experienced comparison. Any changes in expanded clonotypes were possibly confounded, as donor CMV status remained unknown.

In its sample, this clonotype was seen a few times. Its antigen remains unidentified. A second PCR, run for about 7 to 11 cycles, used a sample-barcoded 5' primer plus a J-beta primer mix. With 12 random nucleotides, a template-switch adaptor tagged each individual cDNA molecule. TCRdb called the 5' RACE reads again in MiXCR, with one record for every CDR3 protein. The profile shows 650,000 to 1,000,000 distinct CDR3 sequences, 35% to 40% of them singletons. The CDR3 is 12 amino acids. Looked up from germline, CDR1 is DFQATT and CDR2 is SNEGSKA (reference sequence). V gene TRBV20-1 combines with J gene TRBJ2-1; D remains ambiguous. The end of the DNA fits TRBJ2-7 better, so the J call may be wrong. The source of this sequence is a man younger than 35 in good health. Source material: blood. CDR3: CSAMTAYNEQYF. Here the CDR3 DNA reads TGCAGTGCGATGACCGCCTACAATGAGCAGTACTTC.